The source of this TCR beta chain is a study of shared clonotypes between healthy human individuals (TCRdb year 2020). Background on the whole study: The cohort comprised a couple of women and three men aged 18 to 49 years. For each donor, three plates each were used for CD4 naive and CD4 memory, two plates were used for CD8 naive, and one plate was used for CD8 memory. Blood TCR repertoires of about 5 healthy adults were deeply sequenced to estimate repertoire size and the extent of clonotype sharing between individuals. Libraries were prepared and TCR repertoires were sequenced by different laboratories using diverse techniques, in order to increase sequencing depth and limit assay-specific biases. Between about 0.85 and 9.5 billion PBMCs per donor were obtained by leukapheresis. Study-wide findings and limitations: Rarefaction of sorted-subset datasets indicated incomplete sequencing despite the large sequencing depth. Compared with non-shared clonotypes, clonotypes shared by all four sorted-subset donors had higher generation probabilities. Naive subsets generally had larger estimated clonotype richness than memory subsets. Pairwise subsampling led to the expectation that sequencing depth would affect the degree of clonotype sharing among donors. When a handful of donors were compared, the shared fraction of clonotypes was around 5% for naive CD4, around 3.5% for naive CD8, roughly 2.3% for memory CD4, and 0.35% to 0.4% for memory CD8. Sampling was limited to blood, and TCR repertoires in tissue likely differ from TCR repertoires in blood. The small number of donors limited the genetic and exposure-history diversity represented.

CDR3 length: 12 amino acids, cysteine to phenylalanine. This entry keeps only the CDR3 DNA: 36 bases, framed from base 1. Trimming at the junction amounts to 1 base on V and 7 bases on J, and the germline ends lie 4 bases apart. CDR1 is given as SEHNR and CDR2 as FQNEAQ, both from the germline V gene (reference sequence). Comment on this clone: Its antigen specificity is not known. Base qualities are not at hand, and no much larger clone is one base apart.

Donors were healthy HIV-negative adults with no recently reported acute infections or vaccinations. Every donor was a Caucasian adult living in Nashville, Tennessee, USA. CD8 memory samples consisted of magnetically selected CD45RO+ cells combined with CCR7-negative CD45RA+ effector memory (TemRA) cells. After blood collection by leukapheresis, PBMCs were isolated using Ficoll-Histopaque density gradient centrifugation and then cryopreserved in the vapor phase of liquid nitrogen. Analytical flow cytometry was used to check the purity and quantity of every magnetically sorted T cell population. Genomic DNA was isolated from every sorted fraction and measured by UV absorbance on a Nanodrop 2000c. Using the deep immunoSEQ assay, TCR CDR3 regions were amplified from genomic DNA by multiplex PCR. Extracted genomic DNA from each cell subset was spread evenly across all wells of several immunoSEQ 96-well plates, with each plate serving as a replicate. For sorted subsets, about 200 ng genomic DNA, equal to about 30,000 T cell genomes, was loaded into each replicate PCR. Purified libraries were measured with a Qubit 3.0 fluorometer, size-checked on a Bioanalyzer 2100, and measured again with the KAPA Library Quantification kit. Each immunoSEQ 96-well plate was sequenced on its own single-read 150-cycle Illumina NextSeq 550 flow cell. Per the authors' processing: The immunoSEQ output contained only junctional sequences without quality scores, so filtering could not match that applied to full-length reads. Sequences were annotated with PyIR, a Python wrapper for IgBLAST v1.9, using IMGT germline references to assign V/J genes and CDR3. Reads were filtered out if the reads had weak V/J assignments (E-value above 1e-6), no CDR3, stop codons, out-of-frame junctions, or ambiguous translated residues. V3J clonotypes were defined as sequences sharing the same inferred V gene, J gene, and CDR3 amino acid sequence. To compute the percentage overlap between repertoires, the number of shared unique clonotypes was divided by the size of the smaller repertoire. RTK rarefaction, the Chao1 estimator, and Recon v2.1 estimates of unobserved clonotypes were used to assess repertoire richness. Generation probabilities were computed with OLGA for all TCRbeta clonotypes obtained by the gDNA method from several donors. TCRdb holds this immuneACCESS table with in-frame rearrangements only. Some clones are missing; in checked studies, unresolved V genes explain under half, and the rest has no known cause. Clone size and V and J calls were adopted from that table, with D and trimming inferred from the DNA. Within this sample are approximately 710,000 clones, with about 90% of them counted one time only. 34% of the sample is taken by the ten largest.

The origin of this receptor is a man younger than 35 in good health. Some clones in this sample may be carry-over from other donors' samples. The material sequenced was memory CD8+ T cells from PBMCs. The sample's cell subset or site label is to be understood as: CD45RO+ cells pooled with CCR7-negative TemRA cells. This receptor chain uses TRBV7-9 and TRBJ2-2, with the identity of the D gene unclear. The CDR3 sequence is CASSLGDGELFF. The nucleotide sequence reads TGTGCCAGCAGCTTAGGTGACGGGGAGCTGTTTTTT.